This T cell receptor (beta chain) is from a study of beta chain features in type 1 diabetes (dated by TCRdb to 2016 to 2019). In the study overall: Mean age, gender distribution, total cell number and subset yield did not differ between patients and healthy donors. Regulatory and stem cell-like memory subsets were isolated from only 8 patients and roughly 8 healthy donors, whereas naive and central memory subsets came from all 30 or so donors. A total of 90 million to 120 million sorted cells were examined across all samples, and a strong correlation was observed between cell number per subset and RNA yield. The study compared the TCRB repertoires of sorted circulating CD4+ T cell subsets in recently diagnosed type 1 diabetes patients with those in matched healthy donors.

A single peripheral blood draw of around 120 mL on average was collected from each donor into heparinised tubes. Using a panel that included CD45RO, CCR7, CD25, CD127, CD95 and CD27, naive, central memory, regulatory and stem cell-like memory CD4+ T cells were sorted on a BD FACSAria II. A purity above 95% was achieved for all sorted populations. PBMCs were isolated right away by Lymphoprep density gradient centrifugation and were stained directly, without culture. To minimize batch effects, samples were stained and sorted in pairs, one healthy donor with one patient per experiment. The CDR3 starts with the cysteine, ends with the phenylalanine, and has 16 residues. Only CDR3 DNA is held: 48 bases, read in frame from base 1. Trimming costs V 0 bases and J 11 bases, and their ends lie 20 bases apart. The germline V gene sets CDR1 to SGDLS and CDR2 to YYNGEE. What the study reported, not specific to this receptor: In all four CD4+ subsets, TCRB CDR3 length was moderately but significantly shorter in type 1 diabetes patients. Naive, central memory and regulatory TCRB repertoires appeared more similar among patients than among healthy donors. At VDJ recombination sites, patients with type 1 diabetes made fewer insertions and deleted more nucleotides, a pattern implying thymic rearrangement abnormalities. PCR may preferentially amplify shorter templates, but because patient and control samples were amplified and corrected together, any resulting skew would affect both groups equally. Sequencing cDNA rather than genomic DNA could over-represent highly expressing activated cells, although activation and CD3 levels did not differ between groups. Because the HLA sub-analyses included only small numbers of individuals, any influence of HLA type on TCRB rearrangement was left unresolved.

This clone has only a few counts. It lacks a known antigen. The input lacks base qualities; no much larger clone sits a single base away. The entire amount of isolated RNA was reverse transcribed using the High Capacity cDNA Reverse Transcription Kit, so the sequenced TCRB transcripts were expressed ones. Deep immunoSEQ sequencing was performed on naive, central memory and regulatory T cell samples, with an average of about 4 million total reads per sample. After sorted cells were lysed in RLT buffer, RNA was extracted with DNase-treated RNeasy Micro or Mini kits, with the choice depending on cell number. To prevent cross-contamination, each cell subset was processed individually, whereas patient and healthy donor samples were processed jointly. Using the immunoSEQ multiplex PCR, TCRB sequences were amplified from cDNA into 87-bp fragments spanning the CDR3 region. The amplicons were sequenced using the Illumina HiSeq platform. As for the original processing: PCR bias was corrected computationally using synthetic template baselines, and reads within Hamming distance 2 were collapsed, with unmergeable singletons discarded. Reads were aligned against IMGT so that V, D and J genes, CDR3 length and insertions or deletions at six rearrangement sites could be assigned. Within each subset, clonotype counts were normalized to sorted cell number, after which true diversity and Gini coefficients were computed with the tcR R package. The overlap coefficient, calculated on TCRB nucleotide sequences, was used to quantify repertoire sharing. Out-of-frame TCRB sequences from naive cells were analyzed as a proxy for the pre-selection repertoire. TCRdb re-hosts the immuneACCESS table, in-frame sequences only. Its copies lack some clones; in the studies checked, an unresolved V gene accounts for under half of them, and the cause for the rest is not known. V and J calls and clone size are as listed in that table; D and trimming were resolved from the DNA. The sample profile shows about half a million clones; roughly 11% of them were found once. Over 0.035% of the sample is taken by the ten largest.

Sample: naive CD4+ T cells from blood. Per the publication, the cell subset or site label means: true naive CD4+ T cells. The V gene is TRBV9 and the J gene is TRBJ1-4; no D gene call is confident. This clonotype was sampled from a young woman in good health. The DNA sequence is as follows: TGTGCCAGCAGCGTAGCAACGGACGGTGGATTTGGGAAACTGTTTTTT. The translation is CASSVATDGGFGKLFF.